This T cell receptor beta chain is from a study of T cell repertoires in cytomegalovirus infection. Whole-study findings and limits: What dominated the ex vivo response were HLA-C-restricted CMV-specific TCR beta clonotypes.

In its sample, this clonotype was seen many times. Its antigen is not identified. TCRdb analysed the reads with MiXCR anew, one entry per CDR3 protein. This sample has fewer than 400,000 distinct CDR3 sequences, with 15% to 20% found just once. The source is a human donor in good health (CMV status not recorded). Some clones in this sample may be carry-over from other donors' samples. Input material: PBMCs.

For the CDR3, the DNA is TGTGCCAGCAGCACCACTAGCGGGATGTACAATGAGCAGTTCTTC. Translation: CASSTTSGMYNEQFF. The chain employs TRBV7-2 and TRBJ2-1; 10 bases match TRBD2. V shed 5 bases and J 4 bases; nucleotides not matched to a gene: 5. This CDR3 region has 15 residues. Looked up from germline, CDR1 is SGHTA and CDR2 is FQGNSA. The whole variable domain, remainder taken from reference TRBV7-2 and TRBJ2-1, is GAGVSQSPSNKVTEKGKDVELRCDPISGHTALYWYRQSLGQGLEFLIYFQGNSAPDKSGLPSDRFSAERTGGSVSTLTIQRTQQEDSAVYLCASSTTSGMYNEQFFGPGTRLTVL.